This T cell receptor (beta chain) derives from a study of T-cell reconstitution after alpha-beta-depleted transplantation in children (dated by TCRdb to 2016 to 2017). Regarding the research as a whole: Using TCR repertoire profiling, the study quantitatively followed how T-cell immune reconstitution unfolded in children after TCRalphabeta/CD19-depleted allogeneic hematopoietic cell transplantation.

Libraries came from PCR. TCRdb records Illumina HiSeq 2500 as the sequencer. Molecular barcoding was employed in the preparation of TCR libraries, with unique molecular identifiers being used to normalize TCRbeta repertoire quantification. TCRdb reprocessed the public reads (quality trimming at Q25 with fastp, clone calling with MiXCR) and kept in-frame beta chains. Every CDR3 protein is listed once, alongside the most common genes and DNA of its rows. In all, the sample holds over 450,000 distinct CDR3 sequences, and under 12% of those were seen once. Roughly 2% of the sample rests with the top ten. This clonotype has at least ten counts. What this receptor recognizes is not known. No base quality information exists; no much larger clone differs at one position. The intended sense of this specimen's treatment or condition label: allogeneic hematopoietic cell transplantation with graft depleted of TCRalphabeta T cells and CD19 B cells. TCRalphabeta/CD19-depleted allogeneic hematopoietic cell grafts were given to the transplant recipients, all of whom were children.

From V the trimming removes 1 base and from J it removes 7 bases, while the gene matches leave 8 bases of the junction unaccounted for. The CDR3 starts with the cysteine, ends with the phenylalanine, and has 17 residues. Solely the CDR3 DNA is kept, with 51 bases framed from the first base. The germline V gene supplies CDR1 SGHRS and CDR2 YFSETQ. Findings and caveats that apply to the study as a whole: The frequencies of hyperexpanded clones fell over the following months, and after one year, T-cell counts and TCRbeta diversity were mostly attributed to newly produced T cells. In some patients, high TCRbeta diversity at day 60 was attributed to recipient T cells and intrathymic progenitors that had survived conditioning. Apparently early alphabetaT-cell count recovery about two months after transplant reportedly relied on only several hundred rapidly expanded clones derived from non-depleted graft cells.

This clonotype was sampled from a child between 2 and 9 years old with inherited bone marrow failure, due to receive a stem cell transplant. The V and J genes are TRBV5-1 and TRBJ2-2, with 12 bases matching TRBD2. Sequencing used PBMCs, obtained before TCRalphabeta/CD19-depleted stem cell transplant. The bases read TGCGCCAGCAGCTTGCTAGCGGGAGGGAACTTCGTCGGGGAGCTGTTTTTT. Translated, this is CASSLLAGGNFVGELFF.